This T cell receptor beta chain was profiled in a study of long-term antiretroviral therapy in people with HIV (dated by TCRdb to the early 2020s). Regarding the study in general: The earliest samples were collected approximately a decade before the 2015 WHO recommendation for immediate ART, a period when ART was typically delayed until CD4 counts fell. A retrospective serial study tested whether ART initiation and durable HIV suppression were associated with changes in peripheral blood TRB repertoire composition and diversity. From 30 adults with confirmed HIV infection, the cohort provided 192 cryopreserved PBMC samples, gathered serially across a mean of approximately six years (range 1-12). Among the 25 to 30 participants with HIV, eleven were female. No cross-contamination during QIAcube processing turned up in test extractions that ran a monoclonal T-cell line alongside about 30 polyclonal samples. The full study reports these points: Because pre-ART samples had limited cell numbers, profiling was done on unsorted PBMC rather than on sorted CD4+ and CD8+ T cells. A significant increase in TRB diversity was found to be associated with ART initiation, although TRB diversity was observed to remain significantly below that of transplant donor controls even after long-term ART. Expanded TRB clones identified before ART initiation dominated the repertoire at all time points, although this dominance fluctuated and declined in many PLHIV after ART. The samples span the years 2004 to 2017, and the ART regimens used may be less effective than current regimens. Narrower CDR3 length ranges were observed in HIV repertoires than in controls, and an antigen-experienced repertoire with only a slight naive shift after ART was suggested by the network structure. Since PBMC availability was limited, sequencing covered only the TCR beta chain, with no alpha chain pairing. Inferences about post-ART repertoire changes were limited because no data were available on ART adherence, viral resistance or therapy changes.

Inclusion was restricted to participants for whom at least one PBMC sample before ART initiation and at least two post-ART samples were available. Every participant with HIV received treatment in the United States of America. Before DNA extraction, cryopreserved samples of roughly 0.9-10 million PBMC were thawed and then washed. At the time of the earliest PBMC sample, participants with HIV were aged between roughly 20 and 60 years. PBMC samples were contributed by each participant from 1-4 timepoints before ART initiation and 2-8 timepoints after ART initiation, with a median of 7 samples. For every participant, serial HIV viral load, CD4+ T-cell count, ART history and demographic data were obtained. Using a Qiagen kit on a QIAcube, genomic DNA was extracted from unsorted PBMC, with samples processed in batches of 12. About this clone itself: The antigen this receptor binds is unknown. Base qualities are missing; no much larger clone stands one base away.

The immunoSEQ hsTCRB v3.0 assay was used at survey level resolution for TRB variable region sequencing. A depth of 40,000-50,000 T-cell genomes per sample was targeted for TRB sequencing. An Illumina MiSeq with a v3 150-cycle kit was used to sequence the pooled TRB libraries. Per the original workflow: Analysis of repertoires was carried out in R inside a reproducible Nextflow workflow spanning QC, data transformation and analysis. LymphoSeq2, an R package for AIRR-Seq data exploration, was used to implement custom analyses. A few samples yielding fewer than 5000 total TRB sequences were excluded, leaving 150 to 200 analyzed HIV repertoires. Among the 170 to 200 retained HIV repertoires, 55 to 65 were collected before ART initiation and 129 after ART initiation. Repertoires were downsampled to 5000 TRB nucleotide sequences, with summary statistics averaged over 100 downsampling iterations. The analysis kept only TRB sequences whose CDR3 regions were at least seven amino acids long. Diversity was assessed using a clonality score derived from Shannon entropy and using the Gini coefficient. Repertoire networks linked the top 5000 CDR3 amino acid sequences whenever two sequences differed by an edit distance of one. GLIPH2 predicted antigen specificity groups and MHC restriction for TRB CDR3 amino acid sequences. To flag known associations with CMV, EBV, HIV or tissue antigens, CDR3 amino acid sequences were compared against VDJdb and McPAS-TCR. Pre-ART, post-ART and control groups were compared with Wilcoxon signed-rank tests and Holm-Bonferroni correction. TCRdb provides this immuneACCESS table in a form limited to in-frame rearrangements. Some clones are lacking; in checked studies, under half of them reflect an unresolved V gene, and why the rest are absent is not known. D and trimming were read from the DNA, whereas the V and J calls and clone size are those reported in that table. The sample yields roughly 28,000 clones; roughly 96% were counted once. 6.5% to 10% of the sample is in the top ten clones.

The germline V and J ends show losses of 4 bases and 3 bases respectively, and no gene match explains 16 bases of the junction. The CDR3 spans 19 residues, from the cysteine through the phenylalanine. The only DNA kept is the CDR3, 57 bases in frame from the first base. The germline V gene supplies CDR1 SNHLY and CDR2 FYNNEI. The clonotype comes from a young man with HIV. The chain was built from TRBV2 and TRBJ2-3; 10 of the junction bases match TRBD2. The material sequenced was unsorted PBMCs, taken 5.3 years after starting antiretroviral therapy. In nucleotide form, the sequence is TGTGCCAGCAGTGTGGCTAGCGGGAGAACGGTTATGGGGACAGATACGCAGTATTTT. It translates as CASSVASGRTVMGTDTQYF.